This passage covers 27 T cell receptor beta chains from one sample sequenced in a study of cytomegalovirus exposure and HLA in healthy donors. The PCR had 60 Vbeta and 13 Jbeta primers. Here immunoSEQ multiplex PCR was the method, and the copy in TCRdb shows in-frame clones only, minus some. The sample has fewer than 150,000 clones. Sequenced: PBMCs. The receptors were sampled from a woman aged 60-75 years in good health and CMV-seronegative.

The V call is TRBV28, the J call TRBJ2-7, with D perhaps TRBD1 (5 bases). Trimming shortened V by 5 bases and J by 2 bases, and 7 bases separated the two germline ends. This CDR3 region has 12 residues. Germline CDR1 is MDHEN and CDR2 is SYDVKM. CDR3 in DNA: TGTGCCAGCAGTCTAGGGGCCTACGAGCAGTACTTC. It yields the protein CASSLGAYEQYF.

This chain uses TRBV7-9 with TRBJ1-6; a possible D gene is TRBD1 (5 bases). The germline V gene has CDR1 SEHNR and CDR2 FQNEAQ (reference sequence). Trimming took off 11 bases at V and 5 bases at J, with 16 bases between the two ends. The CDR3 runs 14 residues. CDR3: CAGRGETDNSPLHF. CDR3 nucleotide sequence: TGTGCCGGGCGGGGGGAAACCGATAATTCACCCCTCCACTTT. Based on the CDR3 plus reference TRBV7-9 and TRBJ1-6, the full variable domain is DTGVSQNPRHKITKRGQNVTFRCDPISEHNRLYWYRQTLGQGPEFLTYFQNEAQLEKSRLLSDRFSAERPKGSFSTLEIQRTEQGDSAMYLCAGRGETDNSPLHFGNGTRLTVT.

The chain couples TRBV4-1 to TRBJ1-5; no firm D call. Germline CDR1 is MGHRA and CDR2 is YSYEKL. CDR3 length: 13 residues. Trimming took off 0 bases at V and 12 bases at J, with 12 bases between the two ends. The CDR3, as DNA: TGCGCCAGCAGCCAAGATCTGATCGGCGGCCAGCATTTT. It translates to CASSQDLIGGQHF.

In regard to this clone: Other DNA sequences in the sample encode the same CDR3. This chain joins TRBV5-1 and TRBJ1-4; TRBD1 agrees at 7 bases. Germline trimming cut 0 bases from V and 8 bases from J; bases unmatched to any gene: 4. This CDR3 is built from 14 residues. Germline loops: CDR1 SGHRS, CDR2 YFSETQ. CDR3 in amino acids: CASSLVRGKEKLFF. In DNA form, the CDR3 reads TGCGCCAGCAGCTTGGTCAGGGGGAAGGAAAAACTGTTTTTT.

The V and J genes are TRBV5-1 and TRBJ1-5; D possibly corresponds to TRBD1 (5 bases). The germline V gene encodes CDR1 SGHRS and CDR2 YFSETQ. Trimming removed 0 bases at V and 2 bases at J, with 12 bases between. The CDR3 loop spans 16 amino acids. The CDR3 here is CASSLDPGKGNQPQHF. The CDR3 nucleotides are TGCGCCAGCAGCTTGGATCCAGGGAAGGGCAATCAGCCCCAGCATTTT.

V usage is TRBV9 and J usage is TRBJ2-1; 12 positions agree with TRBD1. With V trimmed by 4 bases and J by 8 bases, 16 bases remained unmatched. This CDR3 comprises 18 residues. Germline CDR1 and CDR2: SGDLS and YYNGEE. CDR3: CASSKRDRGLPHIHEQFF. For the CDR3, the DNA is TGTGCCAGCAGCAAACGGGACAGGGGGCTCCCCCATATCCATGAGCAGTTCTTC.

As DNA, the CDR3 is TGCGCCAGCAGCTTGCAGACTAGCGGGAGGGCAATGCAGCAGTTCTTC. Protein sequence: CASSLQTSGRAMQQFF. J is TRBJ2-1 and V is TRBV5-1, with 14 bases that match TRBD2. The germline gives CDR1 SGHRS, CDR2 YFSETQ. V trimming: 1 base; J trimming: 11 bases; junction bases outside the gene matches: 8. This CDR3 has 16 amino acids.

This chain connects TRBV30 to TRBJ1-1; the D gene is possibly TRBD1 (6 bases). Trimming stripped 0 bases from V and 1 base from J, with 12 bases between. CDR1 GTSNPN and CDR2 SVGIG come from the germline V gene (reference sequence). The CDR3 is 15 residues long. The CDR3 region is CAWSVPGTQNTEAFF. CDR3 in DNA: TGTGCCTGGAGTGTACCAGGGACACAGAACACTGAAGCTTTCTTT. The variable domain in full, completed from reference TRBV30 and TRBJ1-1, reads SQTIHQWPATLVQPVGSPLSLECTVEGTSNPNLYWYRQAAGRGLQLLFYSVGIGQISSEVPQNLSASRPQDRQFILSSKKLLLSDSGFYLCAWSVPGTQNTEAFFGQGTRLTVV.

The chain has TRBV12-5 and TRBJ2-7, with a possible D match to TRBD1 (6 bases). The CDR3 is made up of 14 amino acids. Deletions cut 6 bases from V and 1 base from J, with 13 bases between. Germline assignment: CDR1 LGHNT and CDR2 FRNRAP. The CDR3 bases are TGTGCTAGTGGCAACAGGGAAATGTCCTACGAGCAGTACTTC. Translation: CASGNREMSYEQYF.

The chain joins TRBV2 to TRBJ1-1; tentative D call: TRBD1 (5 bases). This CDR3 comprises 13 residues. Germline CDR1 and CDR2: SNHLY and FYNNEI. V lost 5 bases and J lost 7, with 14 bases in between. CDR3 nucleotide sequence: TGTGCCAGCAGTCCCCTAAGGACATTTGAAGCTTTCTTT. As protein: CASSPLRTFEAFF.

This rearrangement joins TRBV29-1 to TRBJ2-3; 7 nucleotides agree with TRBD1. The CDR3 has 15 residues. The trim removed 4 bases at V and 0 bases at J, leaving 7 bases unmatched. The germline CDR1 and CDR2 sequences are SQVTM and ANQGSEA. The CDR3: CSVGLGTDSTDTQYF. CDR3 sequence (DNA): TGCAGCGTTGGGTTAGGGACAGATAGCACAGATACGCAGTATTTT.

The DNA of the CDR3 is TGTGCCAGCAGCTTAGCTCCGGGACAGGGGCCCGGGGAGCTGTTTTTT. As protein: CASSLAPGQGPGELFF. J is TRBJ2-2 and V is TRBV7-9; 10 bases line up with TRBD1. CDR3 length: 16 residues. Looked up from germline, CDR1 is SEHNR and CDR2 is FQNEAQ (reference sequence). V shed 0 bases, J shed 6 bases, and the junction held 4 bases outside the gene matches. Drawing the rest from reference TRBV7-9 and TRBJ2-2, the complete variable domain is DTGVSQNPRHKITKRGQNVTFRCDPISEHNRLYWYRQTLGQGPEFLTYFQNEAQLEKSRLLSDRFSAERPKGSFSTLEIQRTEQGDSAMYLCASSLAPGQGPGELFFGEGSRLTVL.

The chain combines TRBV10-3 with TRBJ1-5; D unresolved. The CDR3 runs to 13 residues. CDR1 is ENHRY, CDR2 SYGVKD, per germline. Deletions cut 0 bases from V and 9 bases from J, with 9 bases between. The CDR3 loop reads CAISESNGPPQHF. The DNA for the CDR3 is TGTGCCATCAGTGAGTCTAACGGTCCGCCCCAGCATTTT.

This CDR3 reads CASSLGRGHTQYF. CDR3 coding DNA: TGTGCCAGCAGCTTAGGGAGGGGCCATACGCAGTATTTT. The chain couples TRBV7-9 to TRBJ2-3; D might be TRBD2 (6 bases). The germline V and J ends were trimmed by 1 base and 7 bases, with 9 bases remaining between them. The CDR3 loop spans 13 amino acids. The germline CDR1 and CDR2 sequences are SEHNR and FQNEAQ (reference sequence).

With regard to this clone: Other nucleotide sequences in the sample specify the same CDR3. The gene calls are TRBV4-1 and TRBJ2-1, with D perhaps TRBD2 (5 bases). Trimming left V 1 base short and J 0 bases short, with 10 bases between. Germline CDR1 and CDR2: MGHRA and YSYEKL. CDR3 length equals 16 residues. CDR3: CASSQVGGSSYNEQFF. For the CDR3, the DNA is TGCGCCAGCAGCCAAGTAGGTGGGAGCTCCTACAATGAGCAGTTCTTC.

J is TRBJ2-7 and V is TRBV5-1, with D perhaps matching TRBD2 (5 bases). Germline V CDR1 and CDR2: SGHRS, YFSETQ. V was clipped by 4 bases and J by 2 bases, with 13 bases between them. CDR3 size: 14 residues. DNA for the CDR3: TGCGCCAGCAGCCCGAGAGGGCGCACCTACGAGCAGTACTTC. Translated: CASSPRGRTYEQYF.

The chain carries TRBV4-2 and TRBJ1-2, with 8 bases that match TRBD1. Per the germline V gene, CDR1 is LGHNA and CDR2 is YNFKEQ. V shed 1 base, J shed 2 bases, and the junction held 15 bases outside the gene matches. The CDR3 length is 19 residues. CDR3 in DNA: TGTGCCAGCAGCCAAGGGGCAGGGGGCGAGGCGAGTATAAACTATGGCTACACCTTC. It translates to CASSQGAGGEASINYGYTF.

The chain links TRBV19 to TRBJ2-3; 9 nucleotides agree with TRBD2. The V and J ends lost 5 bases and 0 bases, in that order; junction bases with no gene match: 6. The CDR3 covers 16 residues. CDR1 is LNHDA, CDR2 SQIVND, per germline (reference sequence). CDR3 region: CASSYNLAGSTDTQYF. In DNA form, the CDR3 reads TGTGCCAGTAGTTACAATCTAGCGGGGAGCACAGATACGCAGTATTTT.

CDR3 sequence (DNA): TGTGCCAGCAGTCAGACAGGGTCCAATGAGCAGTTCTTC. As protein: CASSQTGSNEQFF. This chain connects TRBV6-5 to TRBJ2-1; TRBD1 agrees at 7 bases. Per germline, CDR1 MNHEY and CDR2 SVGAGI. The length of the CDR3 is 13 residues. With V trimmed by 5 bases and J by 6 bases, 4 bases remained unmatched.

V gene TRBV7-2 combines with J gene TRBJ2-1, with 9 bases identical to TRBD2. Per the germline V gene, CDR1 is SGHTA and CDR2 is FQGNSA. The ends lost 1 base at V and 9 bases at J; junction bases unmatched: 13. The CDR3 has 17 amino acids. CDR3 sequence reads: CASSLGPSGGRSGEQFF. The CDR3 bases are TGTGCCAGCAGCTTAGGACCCAGCGGGGGGCGGTCGGGTGAGCAGTTCTTC.

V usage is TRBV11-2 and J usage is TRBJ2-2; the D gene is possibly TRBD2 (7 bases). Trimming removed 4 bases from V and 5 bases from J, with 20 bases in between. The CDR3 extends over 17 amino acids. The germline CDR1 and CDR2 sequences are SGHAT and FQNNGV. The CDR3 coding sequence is TGTGCCAGCAGCTCCCTGAGAGGGGGGGCCCGGACCGGGGAGCTGTTTTTT. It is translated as CASSSLRGGARTGELFF.

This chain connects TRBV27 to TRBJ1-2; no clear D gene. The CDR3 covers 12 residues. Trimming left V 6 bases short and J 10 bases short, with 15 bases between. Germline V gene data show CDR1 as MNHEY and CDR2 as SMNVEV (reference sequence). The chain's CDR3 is CASSSIGSSYTF. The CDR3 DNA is TGTGCCAGCAGCTCGATCGGGAGCTCCTACACCTTC.

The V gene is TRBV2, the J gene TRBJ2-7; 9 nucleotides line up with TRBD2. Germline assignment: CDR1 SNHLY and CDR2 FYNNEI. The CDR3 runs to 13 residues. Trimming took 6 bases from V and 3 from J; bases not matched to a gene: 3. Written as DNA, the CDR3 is TGTGCCAGCAGCCTAGCGGGAATCTACGAGCAGTACTTC. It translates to CASSLAGIYEQYF.

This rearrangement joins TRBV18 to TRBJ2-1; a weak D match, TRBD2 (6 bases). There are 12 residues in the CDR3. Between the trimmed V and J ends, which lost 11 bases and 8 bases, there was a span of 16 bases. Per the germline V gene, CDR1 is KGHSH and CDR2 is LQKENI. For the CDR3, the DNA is TGTGCCTCGGAGGGAGGCAGCGATGAGCAGTTCTTC. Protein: CASEGGSDEQFF.

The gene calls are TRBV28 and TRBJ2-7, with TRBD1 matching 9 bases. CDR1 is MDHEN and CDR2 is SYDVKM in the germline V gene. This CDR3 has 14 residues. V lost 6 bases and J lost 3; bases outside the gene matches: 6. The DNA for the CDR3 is TGTGCCAGCAGCCTCCGGGGACAGGGCTACGAGCAGTACTTC. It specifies CASSLRGQGYEQYF. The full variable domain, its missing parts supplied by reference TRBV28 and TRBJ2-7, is DVKVTQSSRYLVKRTGEKVFLECVQDMDHENMFWYRQDPGLGLRLIYFSYDVKMKEKGDIPEGYSVSREKKERFSLILESASTNQTSMYLCASSLRGQGYEQYFGPGTRLTVT.

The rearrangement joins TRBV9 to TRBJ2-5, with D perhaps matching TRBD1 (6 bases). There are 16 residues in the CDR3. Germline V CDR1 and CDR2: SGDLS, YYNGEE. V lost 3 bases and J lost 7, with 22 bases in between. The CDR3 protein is CASSARGDTNYVTQYF. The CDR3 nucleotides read TGTGCCAGCAGCGCACGAGGGGACACCAACTATGTGACCCAGTACTTC.

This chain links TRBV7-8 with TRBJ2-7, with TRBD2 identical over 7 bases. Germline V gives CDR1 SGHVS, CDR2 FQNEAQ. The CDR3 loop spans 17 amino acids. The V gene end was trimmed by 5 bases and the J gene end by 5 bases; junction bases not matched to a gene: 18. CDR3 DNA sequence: TGTGCCAGCAGCCCCTACGTTCGGAGCGGGGTCTACCACGAGCAGTACTTC. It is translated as CASSPYVRSGVYHEQYF.